Shown below are 15 T cell receptor beta chains from a single sample sequenced in a study of cytomegalovirus exposure and HLA in healthy donors. The protocol was immunoSEQ multiplex PCR, while the TCRdb copy is restricted to in-frame clones and leaves out a portion. The data contain fewer than 400,000 clones, roughly 85% of them singletons. Sequenced material: PBMCs. These receptors were taken from a woman aged 18-29 years in good health and CMV-seronegative.

The CDR3 coding sequence is TGTGCCAGCAATTTACTAGCGTTCTACGAGCAGTACTTC. It encodes CASNLLAFYEQYF. J is TRBJ2-7 and V is TRBV2, with TRBD2 identical over 7 bases. The V gene's germline CDR1 is SNHLY and CDR2 FYNNEI. The ends lost 7 bases at V and 3 bases at J; junction bases unmatched: 6. CDR3 length equals 13 residues.

V gene TRBV6-1 combines with J gene TRBJ2-2; D unresolved. Between the trimmed V and J ends, which lost 6 bases and 1 base, there was a span of 6 bases. CDR3 length equals 13 residues. Germline CDR1 MNHNS, CDR2 SASEGT. The CDR3 is CASRSKNTGELFF. Here the CDR3 DNA reads TGTGCCAGCAGATCTAAGAACACCGGGGAGCTGTTTTTT.

The chain combines TRBV6-1 with TRBJ1-4; 7 bases fit TRBD1. This CDR3 spans 14 amino acids. Germline V lookup: CDR1 MNHNS, CDR2 SASEGT. V gave up 7 bases and J gave up 8 bases; unmatched junction bases: 10. The DNA of the CDR3 is TGTGCCAGCAAGGAGGGGGCGGTTAGGGAAAAACTGTTTTTT. As protein: CASKEGAVREKLFF.

J is TRBJ2-1 and V is TRBV7-9; 11 nucleotides line up with TRBD1. V shed 4 bases, J shed 6 bases, and the junction held 11 bases outside the gene matches. The CDR3 has 17 residues. Germline CDR1 SEHNR, CDR2 FQNEAQ (reference sequence). The CDR3 DNA sequence: TGTGCCAGCAGCTCAATGTCCTCCGGGACAGGGGGCAATGAGCAGTTCTTC. Translated, it gives CASSSMSSGTGGNEQFF.

This chain uses TRBV10-1 with TRBJ2-7; D ambiguous. V lost 10 bases, J lost 3 bases, and 19 bases lay in between. The CDR3 covers 14 residues. Germline CDR1 reads WNHNN; CDR2 reads SYGVQD (reference sequence). The CDR3 sequence is CATSPSGFFYEQYF. Here the CDR3 DNA reads TGCGCCACCTCCCCGTCGGGTTTTTTCTACGAGCAGTACTTC.

V usage is TRBV7-9 and J usage is TRBJ2-1; TRBD2 might be the D (5 bases). Germline CDR1 SEHNR, CDR2 FQNEAQ (reference sequence). V was shortened by 6 bases and J by 4 bases, with 10 bases between the two germline ends. The length of the CDR3 is 13 residues. The CDR3 DNA reads TGTGCCAGCAGACAACCGGGATACAATGAGCAGTTCTTC. Residues: CASRQPGYNEQFF.

J is TRBJ2-1 and V is TRBV9; tentatively, D is TRBD1 (5 bases). V lost 1 base and J lost 8, with 19 bases in between. The CDR3 is made up of 16 amino acids. Per the germline V gene, CDR1 is SGDLS and CDR2 is YYNGEE. CDR3 protein: CASSVQPLIGADEQFF. CDR3 DNA sequence: TGTGCCAGCAGCGTACAGCCTCTAATAGGGGCGGATGAGCAGTTCTTC.

CDR3 DNA: TGTGCCAGCAGGAAAGGGGATCAGCCCCAGCATTTT. Its protein product is CASRKGDQPQHF. This chain joins TRBV4-2 and TRBJ1-5, with D possibly matching TRBD1 (5 bases). CDR1 and CDR2 from the germline V gene are LGHNA and YNFKEQ. V lost 6 bases, J lost 5 bases, and 8 bases lay in between. This CDR3 contains 12 residues.

The chain employs TRBV28 and TRBJ2-2; 13 positions match TRBD2. The CDR3 runs 15 residues. Germline V lookup: CDR1 MDHEN, CDR2 SYDVKM. J was trimmed by 7 bases and V by 6 bases; bases with no gene match: 5. As DNA, the CDR3 is TGTGCCAGCAGCGGACTAGCGGGAGTCTTCGGGGAGCTGTTTTTT. This sequence encodes CASSGLAGVFGELFF.

This rearrangement joins TRBV5-1 to TRBJ2-5, with a weak D call TRBD2 (5 bases). Germline lookup yields CDR1 SGHRS and CDR2 YFSETQ. The CDR3 is made up of 13 amino acids. Trimming removed 2 bases from V and 5 bases from J, with 10 bases in between. CDR3 nucleotides: TGCGCCAGCAGCTTTGCAGGCGGGGAGACCCAGTACTTC. Translation: CASSFAGGETQYF.

This chain uses TRBV7-2 with TRBJ2-1; possibly TRBD2 for D (6 bases). V was clipped by 4 bases and J by 5 bases, with 9 bases between them. The CDR3 totals 13 residues. Germline V gene data show CDR1 as SGHTA and CDR2 as FQGNSA. This CDR3 reads CASSSDYNNEQFF. In DNA, the CDR3 is TGTGCCAGCAGCTCGGACTACAACAATGAGCAGTTCTTC.

This clone appeared a few times. The V call is TRBV7-2, the J call TRBJ2-1; 8 bases align to TRBD2. The V gene's germline CDR1 is SGHTA and CDR2 FQGNSA. Losses at the gene ends were 2 bases for V and 4 bases for J; bases not matched to a gene: 4. The CDR3 length is 15 residues. The CDR3 protein is CASSLSGGRYNEQFF. Written as DNA, the CDR3 is TGTGCCAGCAGCTTAAGCGGGGGCCGGTACAATGAGCAGTTCTTC.

The chain links TRBV11-2 to TRBJ2-7; 9 bases match TRBD2. This CDR3 contains 15 residues. The germline V gene encodes CDR1 SGHAT and CDR2 FQNNGV. J was trimmed by 1 base and V by 4 bases; bases with no gene match: 5. The CDR3 region has the DNA TGTGCCAGCAGCTCGACTAGCGGCCCTTCCTACGAGCAGTACTTC. It translates to CASSSTSGPSYEQYF.

J is TRBJ2-2 and V is TRBV6-5, with TRBD1 matching 9 bases. With V trimmed by 6 bases and J by 7 bases, 9 bases remained unmatched. From germline, CDR1 is MNHEY and CDR2 SVGAGI. The CDR3 spans 15 residues. DNA of the CDR3: TGTGCCAGCAGCTCACGGGACAGGGCGGGCGGGGAGCTGTTTTTT. Translating gives CASSSRDRAGGELFF.

The chain employs TRBV5-8 and TRBJ2-2, with a tentative D call TRBD1 (6 bases). CDR3 length: 13 amino acids. Trimming took 6 bases from V and 4 from J, leaving 10 bases between them. Germline loops: CDR1 SGHTS, CDR2 YDEGEE. CDR3 region: CASKPRGTGELFF. CDR3 nucleotide sequence: TGTGCCAGCAAACCCAGGGGCACCGGGGAGCTGTTTTTT.